The 19 T cell receptor beta chains listed next were all sequenced from one sample in a study of vaccination and CD4 T cells after COVID-19. The study sequenced cultured CD4+ T cell DNA using the Oncomine TCR Beta short-read assay. MiXCR, run by TCRdb on the PCR reads, gives a single entry per CDR3 protein. The table lists approximately 19,000 distinct CDR3 sequences, roughly 60% of them singletons. Their cognate antigens are unknown. Treatment given: roughly nine-day PBMC culture with coronavirus spike peptide pools or control peptides (ViraFEST assay). Sample: CD4+ T cells from blood, cultured in vitro. The receptors come from a human donor who had recovered from COVID-19.

Here the CDR3 DNA reads TGTGCCAGCAGAGGATACAATGAGCAGTTCTTC. Its protein is CASRGYNEQFF. The rearrangement links TRBV6-2 or TRBV6-3 to TRBJ2-1; D is ambiguous. Trimming stripped 6 bases from V and 4 bases from J, with 4 bases between. Germline CDR1 reads MNHEY; CDR2 reads SVGEGT. CDR3 length: 11 residues.

This clonotype was picked up one time. The rearrangement links TRBV27 to TRBJ1-3; 7 positions agree with TRBD1. V was pared by 6 bases and J by 0 bases, with 5 bases of the junction left unmatched. Germline CDR1 reads MNHEY; CDR2 reads SMNVEV (reference sequence). The CDR3 totals 15 residues. The CDR3 spells CASSRTGLSGNTIYF. The CDR3 DNA reads TGTGCCAGCAGCAGGACAGGCCTCTCTGGAAACACCATATATTTT.

The chain couples TRBV6-5 to TRBJ2-3; D is ambiguous. Germline CDR1 and CDR2: MNHEY and SVGAGI. This CDR3 is 12 amino acids long. The ends were cut back, 4 bases at V and 2 bases at J, with 4 bases in the middle. The CDR3 DNA reads as TGTGCCAGCAGTTCGTTCACAGATACGCAGTATTTT. It yields the protein CASSSFTDTQYF.

The V call is TRBV6-2 or TRBV6-3, the J call TRBJ2-3; D call uncertain. Trimming removed 0 bases from V and 4 bases from J, with 8 bases in between. The CDR3 covers 14 residues. CDR1 is MNHEY and CDR2 is SVGEGT in the germline V gene. CDR3 residues: CASSYSATPDTQYF. As DNA, the CDR3 is TGTGCCAGCAGTTACTCGGCTACCCCAGATACGCAGTATTTT.

The chain employs TRBV28 and TRBJ1-6; 8 bases are shared with TRBD1. Germline V gene sequence: CDR1 MDHEN, CDR2 SYDVKM. Trimming cost V 3 bases and J 0 bases; bases outside gene matches: 10. This CDR3 is built from 19 residues. The DNA of the CDR3 is TGTGCCAGCAGTTTGGGGACAGGTTGGGGTAACTCCTATAATTCACCCCTCCACTTT. This translates into CASSLGTGWGNSYNSPLHF.

This clonotype occurred a few times. The chain joins TRBV24-1 to TRBJ2-7; 13 positions match TRBD2. The J segment lost 7 bases and the V segment lost 7 bases, leaving 15 bases of the junction unmatched. The CDR3 runs 17 residues. Germline V CDR1 and CDR2: KGHDR, SFDVKD. The CDR3 DNA sequence: TGTGCCACCAGCCCTAAATTTGGACTAGCGGGAGATGGGGAGCAGTACTTC. Protein: CATSPKFGLAGDGEQYF.

This clonotype is a singleton in its sample. V and J are TRBV7-2 and TRBJ2-3; 13 bases align to TRBD2. The ends lost 3 bases at V and 4 bases at J; junction bases unmatched: 4. The germline gives CDR1 SGHTA, CDR2 FQGNSA. CDR3 length: 16 amino acids. The CDR3 DNA is TGTGCCAGCAGCTTTGGACTAGCGGGAGCCCCAGATACGCAGTATTTT. Translation gives CASSFGLAGAPDTQYF. Looking up the rest from reference TRBV7-2 and TRBJ2-3 gives the full variable domain: GAGVSQSPSNKVTEKGKDVELRCDPISGHTALYWYRQSLGQGLEFLIYFQGNSAPDKSGLPSDRFSAERTGGSVSTLTIQRTQQEDSAVYLCASSFGLAGAPDTQYFGPGTRLTVL.

The chain employs TRBV7-2 and TRBJ2-7; the D gene could be TRBD1 or TRBD2 (5 bases each). Trimming left V 1 base short and J 4 bases short, with 17 bases between. The CDR3 is made up of 16 amino acids. Germline CDR1 SGHTA, CDR2 FQGNSA. As DNA, the CDR3 is TGTGCCAGCAGCTTAGGGGAGACGGGCAGGGTTTACGAGCAGTACTTC. This encodes CASSLGETGRVYEQYF.

V usage is TRBV5-1 and J usage is TRBJ1-2; no firm D call. CDR3 length equals 13 residues. V was cut by 3 bases and J by 4 bases, with 10 bases left in between. Looked up from germline, CDR1 is SGHRS and CDR2 is YFSETQ. The CDR3 here is CASSSGSGYGYTF. In nucleotides, the CDR3 is TGCGCCAGCAGCTCTGGCTCGGGCTATGGCTACACCTTC. The full variable domain, rest sourced from reference TRBV5-1 and TRBJ1-2, is KAGVTQTPRYLIKTRGQQVTLSCSPISGHRSVSWYQQTPGQGLQFLFEYFSETQRNKGNFPGRFSGRQFSNSRSEMNVSTLELGDSALYLCASSSGSGYGYTFGSGTRLTVV.

This clonotype was recorded once. The chain uses TRBV6-5 and TRBJ2-1, with 9 bases lining up with TRBD2. Germline values: CDR1 MNHEY, CDR2 SVGAGI. With V trimmed by 4 bases and J by 7 bases, 11 bases remained unmatched. The CDR3 is 16 residues long. The CDR3 here is CASSSPSGKRANEQFF. The CDR3 DNA follows: TGTGCCAGCAGTTCGCCTAGCGGGAAGAGAGCGAATGAGCAGTTCTTC.

V gene TRBV7-8 combines with J gene TRBJ1-1, with 8 bases identical to TRBD1. The CDR3 sequence is 20 residues long. The germline CDR1 and CDR2 sequences are SGHVS and FQNEAQ. V dropped 0 bases and J dropped 5; count of bases not matched to a gene: 20. The CDR3 region is CASSLASQGALTSGRTEAFF. In DNA form, the CDR3 reads TGTGCCAGCAGCTTAGCAAGTCAGGGGGCATTGACATCAGGTAGAACTGAAGCTTTCTTT.

V and J are TRBV20-1 and TRBJ2-1; 8 bases match TRBD2. Per germline, CDR1 DFQATT and CDR2 SNEGSKA (reference sequence). Losses at the gene ends were 3 bases for V and 5 bases for J; bases not matched to a gene: 3. CDR3 length: 13 residues. The CDR3 loop reads CSASGRANNEQFF. The CDR3 DNA reads TGCAGTGCTAGCGGGAGGGCCAACAATGAGCAGTTCTTC.

This chain connects TRBV28 to TRBJ1-3; the D is unclear. V gave up 1 base and J gave up 0 bases, with 1 base separating them. The CDR3 spans 13 residues. The germline gives CDR1 MDHEN, CDR2 SYDVKM. In DNA form, the CDR3 reads TGTGCCAGCAGTTTATTCTCTGGAAACACCATATATTTT. Protein sequence: CASSLFSGNTIYF.

V and J are TRBV5-1 and TRBJ2-5, with 7 bases lining up with TRBD2. The CDR3 consists of 16 residues. Per germline, CDR1 SGHRS and CDR2 YFSETQ. V was pared by 1 base and J by 2 bases, with 8 bases of the junction left unmatched. The CDR3 protein is CASSLSGVLRQETQYF. The DNA of the CDR3 is TGCGCCAGCAGCTTGAGCGGGGTACTTCGGCAAGAGACCCAGTACTTC. Full variable domain (remainder filled in from reference TRBV5-1 and TRBJ2-5): KAGVTQTPRYLIKTRGQQVTLSCSPISGHRSVSWYQQTPGQGLQFLFEYFSETQRNKGNFPGRFSGRQFSNSRSEMNVSTLELGDSALYLCASSLSGVLRQETQYFGPGTRLLVL.

This clonotype has a single count. V is TRBV6-1 and J is TRBJ1-2; 7 positions agree with TRBD1. Germline assignment: CDR1 MNHNS and CDR2 SASEGT. This CDR3 has 14 residues. The V and J ends lost 6 bases and 4 bases, in that order; junction bases with no gene match: 8. DNA of the CDR3: TGTGCCAGCAGACCCAATCAGGGGGGCTATGGCTACACCTTC. Encoded protein: CASRPNQGGYGYTF.

This clonotype appeared a few times. The chain employs TRBV12-3 or TRBV12-4 and TRBJ2-2, with no clear D. V lost 3 bases to trimming and J lost 1 base, with 9 bases between them. This CDR3 is built from 15 residues. DNA for the CDR3: TGTGCCAGCAGTTTGGGCCTCGGGAACACCGGGGAGCTGTTTTTT. This codes for CASSLGLGNTGELFF.

The chain carries TRBV30 and TRBJ2-7, with 10 nucleotides matching TRBD1. The germline CDR1 and CDR2 sequences are GTSNPN and SVGIG (reference sequence). Unmatched junction bases numbered 4, after V lost 2 bases and J lost 3 bases. CDR3 size: 14 residues. CDR3 coding DNA: TGTGCCTGGAGTTCGGGACAGGGGAACTACGAGCAGTACTTC. This codes for CAWSSGQGNYEQYF.

The chain carries TRBV6-1 and TRBJ2-7; TRBD1 aligns across 9 bases. The CDR3 is made up of 19 amino acids. J lost 0 bases, V lost 4 bases, and 16 bases had no gene match. Germline CDR1 is MNHNS and CDR2 is SASEGT. CDR3 sequence (DNA): TGTGCCAGCAGTGCAAGGACAGGGGACTCCATTCTTAGCTCCTACGAGCAGTACTTC. Its translation is CASSARTGDSILSSYEQYF.

The chain carries TRBV20-1 and TRBJ1-5; TRBD1 aligns across 7 bases. The J segment lost 4 bases and the V segment lost 3 bases, leaving 9 bases of the junction unmatched. From germline, CDR1 is DFQATT and CDR2 SNEGSKA (reference sequence). CDR3 length: 15 amino acids. CDR3 in amino acids: CSASPGQAPNQPQHF. CDR3 nucleotide sequence: TGCAGTGCTAGCCCAGGACAGGCCCCGAATCAGCCCCAGCATTTT.